This T cell receptor (beta chain) originates from a study of human T cells and chemical hapten exposure (dated by TCRdb to the early 2020s). General notes on the study: For sensitization, 2% DPC in acetone was applied to an approximately 2 cm by approximately 2 cm area of upper inner arm skin. Blood samples were taken from patients before sensitization (week 0) and then at 2, 6 and about 24 weeks after DPC sensitization. Patch tests used Finn chambers with 0.01% DPC on the upper back, scored after 6 days by International Contact Dermatitis Research Group standards. The libraries were sequenced as a pool, and the TCR yield per sample differed mostly because of small variations in library volumes within the pool. For TCR sequencing, blood came from approximately 29 alopecia patients at anywhere from one to four time points (pre-sensitization, 2, 6 and 24 weeks). This study followed changes in the peripheral blood TCR repertoire in vivo during primary and secondary sensitization of alopecia patients to the hapten diphenylcyclopropenone (DPC). Patients additionally received weekly therapeutic DPC doses to the scalp throughout the approximately 25-week study period. Most of the patients in the cohort were female, and the cohort covered alopecia areata with under or over 50% scalp involvement, alopecia totalis and alopecia universalis. What the research found in general, with its limitations: After repeated subsampling, changes were observed in the strength of the expansion versus patch-test correlation and in the threshold at which the correlation became significant. Patch test score was positively correlated with the number of PT1 expanded TCRs, with significance at thresholds 8, 16 and 32 but not at 4. Because all patients had alopecia, a presumed autoimmune disease, the immune response of the patients might differ from that of healthy individuals. Expanded TCRs formed significantly more large CDR3 similarity clusters than pre-sensitization or healthy control sets, consistent with antigen-driven responses. No change with DPC sensitization was found in the number of TCRs above 1 in 1000 frequency, and no evidence of global repertoire structure alterations was found.

As regards this clonotype: The antigen it recognizes is unknown. No base qualities exist here, and no much larger clone lies one base off it.

The CDR3 sequence holds 14 residues, the cysteine and phenylalanine included. Only the CDR3 region is kept as DNA, spanning 42 bases read in frame from base 1. CDR1 and CDR2, looked up from the germline V gene, are LGHNA and YNFKEQ. V sheds 4 bases and J sheds 4 bases, leaving 13 bases between their ends. In light of the paper, this sample's time point label describes: patch test 1, 2 weeks after DPC sensitization. Read against the paper, the sample's treatment or condition label means: therapeutic diphenylcyclopropenone sensitization with weekly scalp DPC. At every patch-test visit, the blood draw took place before the patch test was put on. Patients were eligible if aged 18 to 70, diagnosed with alopecia and judged suitable for DPC therapy, and pregnant patients were excluded. Total RNA was extracted from unfractionated whole blood that had been collected in Tempus Blood RNA tubes. The library was produced with RACE. Instrument used: NextSeq 500. During library preparation, unique molecular identifiers were attached to individual cDNA molecules so that TCRs could be counted quantitatively and reproducibly. Each blood RNA sample was used to sequence both TCR alpha and TCR beta chains. In the source study's methods: The median number of TCRs per sample was 90,000 to 100,000, ranging from about 23,224 to 700,000. V, J and CDR3 annotation of the TCR reads was performed with the Decombinator software suite. Every sample was subsampled to the same number of TCRs (28,000) for the PS versus PT1 abundance plots. Expanded TCRs were defined as absent before sensitization and observed at least eight times at the 2-week time point. TCRdb reprocessed the public reads (quality trimming at Q25 with fastp, clone calling with MiXCR) and kept in-frame beta chains. Rows are combined by CDR3 protein, so each entry shows the most common genes and DNA. TCRdb's processing, not the study's, gives the V and J calls here. The sample data list roughly 180,000 distinct CDR3 sequences, and 20% to 25% of these were observed just once. Clones ranked in the top ten supply about 6.7% of the sample.

In this chain, TRBV4-2 is recombined with TRBJ1-1; TRBD1 might be the D gene, on 5 matching bases. The receptor was isolated from a woman aged 50 to 65 with alopecia areata. Some clones in this sample may be carry-over from other donors' samples. Sequences were derived from whole blood, sampled in connection with sensitization to the hapten diphenylcyclopropenone (DPC). At the DNA level, the sequence is TGTGCCAGCAGCCCCCTAGCCGGGACCACTGAAGCTTTCTTT. It specifies CASSPLAGTTEAFF.